These 31 T cell receptor beta chains originate from one sample sequenced in a study of blood T cell repertoires in COVID-19. Generated by immunoSEQ multiplex PCR, the TCRdb table keeps only in-frame clones and is missing some. The profile shows some 250,000 clones, 81% of them singletons. The material sequenced was peripheral blood. The source is a woman older than 75 with acute or convalescent COVID-19.

V gene TRBV10-3 combines with J gene TRBJ2-1; TRBD1 might be the D (6 bases). V shed 2 bases and J shed 3 bases, with 11 bases lying between them. This CDR3 is built from 15 residues. Germline CDR1 reads ENHRY; CDR2 reads SYGVKD. The CDR3, as DNA: TGTGCCATCAGTGAGATGGGGGCCGACTACAATGAGCAGTTCTTC. It yields the protein CAISEMGADYNEQFF.

This sequence joins TRBV29-1 and TRBJ2-7, with a tentative D call TRBD1 (5 bases). The germline CDR1 and CDR2 sequences are SQVTM and ANQGSEA. Trimming cost V 0 bases and J 2 bases, with 17 bases left between them. The CDR3 consists of 16 residues. The CDR3 DNA sequence: TGCAGCGTTGAAGATCGGACACCGGGTAGAGCCTACGAGCAGTACTTC. Its protein is CSVEDRTPGRAYEQYF.

The sample holds a few counts of this clone. The chain recombines TRBV5-5 with TRBJ1-2; unclear D gene. Germline V gene lookup returns CDR1 SGHKS and CDR2 YYEKEE (reference sequence). The length of the CDR3 is 14 residues. V was shortened by 0 bases and J by 4 bases, with 10 bases between the two germline ends. Written as DNA, the CDR3 is TGTGCCAGCAGCTTGGTAGAGGGTCCCTATGGCTACACCTTC. Amino acid sequence: CASSLVEGPYGYTF.

The chain carries TRBV6-1 and TRBJ2-3; the match to TRBD2 covers 8 bases. J was trimmed by 7 bases and V by 2 bases; bases with no gene match: 8. The CDR3 has 15 residues. The germline V gene has CDR1 MNHNS and CDR2 SASEGT. The DNA for the CDR3 is TGTGCCAGCAGTGAATCTGGCGGGGGGCCGAATACGCAGTATTTT. Translated: CASSESGGGPNTQYF.

The chain is built from TRBV29-1 and TRBJ1-2, with 8 bases matching TRBD1. With 6 bases clipped from V and 7 bases from J, the junction kept 13 bases outside the gene matches. Per germline, CDR1 SQVTM and CDR2 ANQGSEA. The CDR3 contains 14 residues. CDR3 DNA: TGCAGCGTAGCCGGGACAGGCTATCTGGGTGGCTACACCTTC. Translation: CSVAGTGYLGGYTF.

The rearrangement uses TRBV29-1 and TRBJ2-5; 11 bases align to TRBD1. Germline CDR1 and CDR2: SQVTM and ANQGSEA. The CDR3 has 14 amino acids. Trimming removed 6 bases from V and 5 bases from J; junction bases left unmatched: 8. This CDR3 is CSVTPGQGVETQYF. CDR3 coding DNA: TGCAGCGTCACTCCGGGACAGGGGGTTGAGACCCAGTACTTC.

This clone was detected once. This chain joins TRBV19 and TRBJ1-2; 8 bases fit TRBD1. The V segment lost 5 bases and the J segment 7 bases; nucleotides outside the gene matches: 3. Germline lookup yields CDR1 LNHDA and CDR2 SQIVND (reference sequence). CDR3 size: 12 residues. DNA for the CDR3: TGTGCCAGTAGTGTACAGGGGGGTGGCTACACCTTC. As protein: CASSVQGGGYTF.

The rearrangement links TRBV7-2 to TRBJ2-1; no definite D call. V lost 4 bases, J lost 8 bases, and 15 bases lay in between. Germline V gene data show CDR1 as SGHTA and CDR2 as FQGNSA. This CDR3 region has 14 residues. The CDR3 DNA is TGTGCCAGCAGCTCCCCGAGGATTCGTCATGAGCAGTTCTTC. Amino acids: CASSSPRIRHEQFF.

The gene calls are TRBV19 and TRBJ1-1; 7 bases agree with TRBD1. The CDR3 loop spans 16 amino acids. CDR1 is LNHDA, CDR2 SQIVND, per germline (reference sequence). Trimming removed 5 bases from V and 6 bases from J; junction bases left unmatched: 15. The CDR3 region has the DNA TGTGCCAGTAGTTCAGTTACAGGGGTCCCCAACCCTGAAGCTTTCTTT. This gives the protein CASSSVTGVPNPEAFF.

This chain connects TRBV7-8 to TRBJ2-4; D perhaps matches TRBD1 (6 bases). V was cut by 1 base and J by 3 bases, with 7 bases left in between. Germline assignment: CDR1 SGHVS and CDR2 FQNEAQ. This CDR3 has 14 residues. CDR3 coding DNA: TGTGCCAGCAGCTTAGGACAGGACAAAAACATTCAGTACTTC. Translated, it gives CASSLGQDKNIQYF.

Many counts were recorded for this clone. The chain joins TRBV30 to TRBJ1-2, with unresolved D. The V gene's germline CDR1 is GTSNPN and CDR2 SVGIG (reference sequence). V was clipped by 3 bases and J by 6 bases, with 11 bases between them. The CDR3 is 12 amino acids. Written as DNA, the CDR3 is TGTGCCTGGAGCCCCCAGGAGGATGGCTACACCTTC. This sequence encodes CAWSPQEDGYTF.

The rearrangement uses TRBV7-9 and TRBJ1-5; perhaps TRBD1 as D (5 bases). Germline CDR1 reads SEHNR; CDR2 reads FQNEAQ (reference sequence). V lost 0 bases to trimming and J lost 5 bases, with 14 bases between them. This CDR3 is 16 amino acids long. The CDR3 DNA follows: TGTGCCAGCAGCTTAGCCCTGGCGACAGACGATCAGCCCCAGCATTTT. It codes for CASSLALATDDQPQHF.

The CDR3 region is CASSQDWLTGVGGYTF. In nucleotides, the CDR3 is TGCGCCAGCAGCCAAGATTGGTTAACAGGGGTGGGGGGCTACACCTTC. This chain joins TRBV4-1 and TRBJ1-2, with TRBD1 matching over 7 bases. The CDR3 is made up of 16 amino acids. Germline CDR1 is MGHRA and CDR2 is YSYEKL. The V segment lost 0 bases and the J segment 8 bases; nucleotides outside the gene matches: 12.

The gene calls are TRBV15 and TRBJ2-7; D gene uncertain. This CDR3 comprises 13 residues. Trimming shortened V by 1 base and J by 1 base, and 5 bases separated the two germline ends. Germline assignment: CDR1 LNHNV and CDR2 YYDKDF (reference sequence). CDR3 protein: CATSRGESYEQYF. The CDR3, as DNA: TGTGCCACCAGCAGAGGCGAATCCTACGAGCAGTACTTC.

The chain carries TRBV9 and TRBJ2-1; 10 bases are a match to TRBD2. CDR3 length equals 16 residues. V dropped 1 base and J dropped 9; count of bases not matched to a gene: 10. Germline CDR1 is SGDLS and CDR2 is YYNGEE. The CDR3: CASSVSTGVAGGEQFF. CDR3 bases: TGTGCCAGCAGCGTATCCACGGGGGTAGCGGGAGGTGAGCAGTTCTTC. Using reference TRBV9 and TRBJ2-1 for the parts outside the CDR3, the full variable domain is DSGVTQTPKHLITATGQRVTLRCSPRSGDLSVYWYQQSLDQGLQFLIQYYNGEERAKGNILERFSAQQFPDLHSELNLSSLELGDSALYFCASSVSTGVAGGEQFFGPGTRLTVL.

This clone was seen only once. The gene calls are TRBV29-1 and TRBJ1-4; 9 nucleotides agree with TRBD1. CDR3 length equals 13 residues. The germline V gene encodes CDR1 SQVTM and CDR2 ANQGSEA. The junction had 5 bases not matched to a gene; V was cut back by 4 bases and J by 8 bases. CDR3 sequence reads: CSVAPGQGEKLFF. In nucleotides, the CDR3 is TGCAGCGTTGCCCCGGGACAGGGCGAAAAACTGTTTTTT.

This chain joins TRBV6-5 and TRBJ1-5, with D tentatively TRBD1 (5 bases). The CDR3 runs to 13 residues. Deletions cut 6 bases from V and 7 bases from J, with 13 bases between. Germline loops: CDR1 MNHEY, CDR2 SVGAGI. CDR3 DNA: TGTGCCAGCAGAACAGGTAATTTACAGCCCCAGCATTTT. It yields the protein CASRTGNLQPQHF.

The rearrangement links TRBV12-3 or TRBV12-4 to TRBJ2-7; D is possibly TRBD2 (5 bases). The V gene lost 5 bases and the J gene lost 7 bases, with 15 bases spanning the gap. The CDR3 covers 13 residues. The CDR3 region has the DNA TGTGCCAGCAGTACCCGTAGCCCGGGGGAGCAGTACTTC. Amino acids: CASSTRSPGEQYF.

This clone was counted only a few times. This chain uses TRBV18 with TRBJ1-1, with TRBD1 matching over 9 bases. Trimming cost V 7 bases and J 7 bases; bases outside gene matches: 10. The length of the CDR3 is 14 residues. CDR1 and CDR2 (germline): KGHSH, LQKENI. The CDR3: CASFRDRVANEAFF. The CDR3 DNA reads TGTGCCAGCTTCCGGGACAGGGTTGCTAATGAAGCTTTCTTT.

The rearrangement links TRBV2 to TRBJ1-5; D remains ambiguous. The CDR3 loop spans 18 amino acids. The germline V and J ends were trimmed by 2 bases and 2 bases, with 19 bases remaining between them. Germline V gives CDR1 SNHLY, CDR2 FYNNEI. The CDR3 DNA follows: TGTGCCAGCAGTGAATTTCAAGGATCGGGGAAGGGCAATCAGCCCCAGCATTTT. Its translation is CASSEFQGSGKGNQPQHF.

The chain joins TRBV19 to TRBJ2-5; D is unresolved. The CDR3 totals 14 residues. With 3 bases removed from V and 1 base from J, the gap between germline ends came to 9 bases. In germline, CDR1 is LNHDA, CDR2 SQIVND (reference sequence). CDR3 in DNA: TGTGCCAGTAGTATGGGTATAGCCCAAGAGACCCAGTACTTC. Translating gives CASSMGIAQETQYF. Based on the CDR3 plus reference TRBV19 and TRBJ2-5, the full variable domain is DGGITQSPKYLFRKEGQNVTLSCEQNLNHDAMYWYRQDPGQGLRLIYYSQIVNDFQKGDIAEGYSVSREKKESFPLTVTSAQKNPTAFYLCASSMGIAQETQYFGPGTRLLVL.

The chain combines TRBV6-1 with TRBJ1-1; D is undetermined. This CDR3 has 11 residues. Trimming removed 7 bases at V and 0 bases at J, with 3 bases between. Looked up from germline, CDR1 is MNHNS and CDR2 is SASEGT. For the CDR3, the DNA is TGTGCCAGCACCATGAACACTGAAGCTTTCTTT. Its protein product is CASTMNTEAFF.

This CDR3 is CASIPRPGEAKNIQYF. For the CDR3, the DNA is TGTGCCAGCATTCCACGGCCGGGGGAAGCCAAAAACATTCAGTACTTC. The V and J genes are TRBV28 and TRBJ2-4, with TRBD2 as a possible D gene (6 bases). The germline V gene has CDR1 MDHEN and CDR2 SYDVKM. V was pared by 7 bases and J by 0 bases, with 16 bases between. The CDR3 is 16 amino acids. Filled out from reference TRBV28 and TRBJ2-4, the complete variable domain reads DVKVTQSSRYLVKRTGEKVFLECVQDMDHENMFWYRQDPGLGLRLIYFSYDVKMKEKGDIPEGYSVSREKKERFSLILESASTNQTSMYLCASIPRPGEAKNIQYFGAGTRLSVL.

J is TRBJ1-2 and V is TRBV6-4; D might be TRBD1 (6 bases). The length of the CDR3 is 14 residues. Germline V lookup: CDR1 MRHNA, CDR2 SNTAGT. The germline V and J ends were trimmed by 0 bases and 4 bases, with 9 bases remaining between them. The CDR3 DNA reads TGTGCCAGCAGTGACTCAACAGGGTCCTATGGCTACACCTTC. Translated, it gives CASSDSTGSYGYTF.

The chain joins TRBV10-1 to TRBJ2-2; D is unresolved. CDR3 length: 14 amino acids. Germline V gives CDR1 WNHNN, CDR2 SYGVQD (reference sequence). V lost 2 bases and J lost 2, with 6 bases in between. The CDR3 DNA follows: TGCGCCAGCAGTGAGGCGTATAACACCGGGGAGCTGTTTTTT. Translation: CASSEAYNTGELFF.

The chain has TRBV5-6 and TRBJ1-4; the match to TRBD1 covers 8 bases. CDR3 size: 15 residues. The ends lost 0 bases at V and 7 bases at J; junction bases unmatched: 5. CDR1 and CDR2 from the germline V gene are SGHDT and YYEEEE. The CDR3 sequence is CASSLASGTGEKLFF. The CDR3 DNA reads TGTGCCAGCAGCTTGGCATCAGGGACAGGTGAAAAACTGTTTTTT.

This chain links TRBV5-1 with TRBJ2-7; D gene unclear. Germline V gene lookup returns CDR1 SGHRS and CDR2 YFSETQ. This CDR3 contains 12 residues. Trimming pared 2 bases from V and 0 bases from J, leaving 3 bases between. CDR3 nucleotides: TGCGCCAGCAGCTTTTACTCCTACGAGCAGTACTTC. Amino acids: CASSFYSYEQYF.

CDR3 residues: CASSLGGLAGTEAFF. The CDR3 bases are TGTGCCAGCAGTTTAGGCGGACTGGCCGGAACTGAAGCTTTCTTT. The chain carries TRBV27 and TRBJ1-1, with no clear D. The germline V gene has CDR1 MNHEY and CDR2 SMNVEV (reference sequence). Deletions cut 2 bases from V and 5 bases from J, with 15 bases between. The CDR3 is 15 residues long.

This clone was counted only a few times. The V call is TRBV6-5, the J call TRBJ1-1, with D perhaps TRBD1 (6 bases). Trimming shortened V by 10 bases and J by 4 bases, and 16 bases separated the two germline ends. The CDR3 extends over 13 amino acids. The germline CDR1 and CDR2 sequences are MNHEY and SVGAGI. The CDR3, as DNA: TGTGCCACTGTTGGACAGATAACCACTGAAGCTTTCTTT. Its translation: CATVGQITTEAFF.

The J gene is TRBJ2-6, the V gene TRBV9; TRBD2 agrees at 7 bases. The CDR3 is 17 amino acids. The junction had 7 bases not matched to a gene; V was cut back by 4 bases and J by 0 bases. CDR1 is SGDLS and CDR2 is YYNGEE in the germline V gene. The CDR3 here is CASSPRGGSSGANVLTF. CDR3 DNA: TGTGCCAGCAGCCCCCGGGGCGGGAGCTCTGGGGCCAACGTCCTGACTTTC.

The chain has TRBV12-5 and TRBJ2-7, with 7 nucleotides matching TRBD1. Germline CDR1 is LGHNT and CDR2 is FRNRAP. V shed 3 bases, J shed 4 bases, and the junction held 9 bases outside the gene matches. The CDR3 runs 15 residues. CDR3 residues: CASGFPGTEPYEQYF. Here the CDR3 DNA reads TGTGCTAGTGGTTTTCCCGGGACAGAGCCTTACGAGCAGTACTTC.